The clone carrying this TCR beta chain was seen just once. Its antigen remains unidentified. These data originate in a study of shared clonotypes between healthy human individuals. General study findings and limits: Deeper or shallower sequencing was expected to change how clonotypes are shared among donors.

Germline CDR1 SGHVS, CDR2 FQNEAQ. The V gene lost 10 bases and the J gene lost 6 bases, with 16 bases spanning the gap. The CDR3 totals 12 residues. An assay was performed, and its level was deep. When replicate PCRs were run on unsorted PBMC, they used about 300 ng DNA, about 30,000 T cell genomes. Unsorted PBMC DNA was run through sequencing on ten immunoSEQ deep assay plates. The data were produced by immunoSEQ multiplex PCR, yet TCRdb's version contains in-frame clones alone and is incomplete. This sample has under 600,000 clones; 75% to 80% occur once, and the top ten carry around 13%. This chain links TRBV7-8 with TRBJ2-7, with D perhaps matching TRBD1 (5 bases). The sequence was collected from a woman aged 35 to 49 in good health. Some clones in this sample may be carry-over from other donors' samples. Sequencing used PBMCs. The CDR3 region is CATRTRVAEQYF. DNA of the CDR3: TGTGCCACCCGGACAAGGGTTGCCGAGCAGTACTTC.